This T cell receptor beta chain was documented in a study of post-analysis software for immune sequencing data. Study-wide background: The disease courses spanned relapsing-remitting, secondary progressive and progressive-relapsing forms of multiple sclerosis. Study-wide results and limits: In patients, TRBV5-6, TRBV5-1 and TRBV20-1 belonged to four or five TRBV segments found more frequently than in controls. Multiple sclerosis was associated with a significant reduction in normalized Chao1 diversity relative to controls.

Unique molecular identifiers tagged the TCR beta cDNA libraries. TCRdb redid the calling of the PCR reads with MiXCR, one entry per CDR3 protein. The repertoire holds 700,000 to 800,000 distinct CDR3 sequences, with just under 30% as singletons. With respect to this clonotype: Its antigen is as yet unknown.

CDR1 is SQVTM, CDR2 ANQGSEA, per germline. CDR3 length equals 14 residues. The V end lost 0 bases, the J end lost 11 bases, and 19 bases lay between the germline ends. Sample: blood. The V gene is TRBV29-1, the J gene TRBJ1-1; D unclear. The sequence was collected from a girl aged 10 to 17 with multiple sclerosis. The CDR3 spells CSVEEAYKPGDAFF. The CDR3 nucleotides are TGCAGCGTTGAAGAAGCCTATAAGCCAGGTGACGCTTTCTTT.